This T cell receptor beta chain stems from a study of control samples from healthy donors and cancer patients. Repertoires were generated with immunoSEQ multiplex PCR, while TCRdb's copy carries only in-frame clones and drops some. The repertoire has a few hundred thousand clones, 90% of them found once; the top ten carry over 5.5%. Trimming left V 1 base short and J 5 bases short, with 6 bases between. CDR1 and CDR2 (germline): MNHEY, SMNVEV (reference sequence). This CDR3 is built from 14 residues. The chain has TRBV27 and TRBJ1-6; D unclear. The sequence was obtained from a man aged 35 to 55 with head and neck cancer. Material: PBMCs. The CDR3 loop reads CASSLWEDNSPLHF. DNA for the CDR3: TGTGCCAGCAGTTTATGGGAGGATAATTCACCCCTCCACTTT.